This T cell receptor beta chain is from a study of tumor and adjacent non-tumor tissue in lung cancer (dated by TCRdb to the late 2010s). Concerning the study at large: Of the cohort, roughly 12 patients had adenocarcinoma, 2 had squamous cell carcinoma and 1 had small cell lung cancer. The study compared bulk TCRbeta repertoires between lung tumor tissue and matched distant non-tumor lung tissue from about 14 lung cancer patients. The approximately 15 enrolled patients, of whom approximately ten were men and 5 were women, were aged 31 to 76 years and were diagnosed with TNM stage I to III disease. For each patient, one tumor sample and one normal lung sample were taken, giving approximately 30 paired specimens that underwent TCRbeta CDR3 sequencing. A total of approximately 130,000,000 productive TCRbeta reads were generated by sequencing, corresponding to an average of about 4.17 million reads per sample.

Here V drops 3 bases and J drops 7 bases, and the junction holds 12 bases not matched to any gene. The CDR3 holds 15 amino acids from the cysteine to the phenylalanine. The CDR3 DNA has 45 bases and is translated from base 1. CDR1 and CDR2 (DFQATT, SNEGSKA) derive from the germline V gene (reference sequence). RNA was extracted from bulk unsorted tissue and checked for quality with a NanoDrop ND-1000 and an Agilent 2100. The normal lung samples consisted of distant non-tumor tissue collected more than 3 cm from the tumor edge. Newly diagnosed lung cancer patients without prior chemotherapy who had been admitted for thoracic surgery in China between August and November 2014 were enrolled as donors. Anyone who had undergone radiotherapy or chemotherapy before, or who had another cancer at the same time, was left out of the study. Surgical tissue pieces of about 1-2.3 cm3 were preserved in RNAlater solution and were kept at -80 degrees C until use.

As for this clonotype: Its recognized antigen is unknown. A much larger clone lies one base from this, so it may be a read error.

Broad study findings and their caveats: Only roughly 15 patients were in the cohort, and the authors stated that larger samples and more detailed clinical data are needed. TCR diversity was significantly higher in younger patients, and greater tumor TCR diversity was associated with shorter overall survival and shorter disease-free survival. A significantly larger cumulative share of the repertoire was made up by the top 100 clones in normal lung than in tumor tissue. Neither the sequencing platform nor unique molecular identifiers are named or mentioned anywhere in the methods. Tumor tissue showed significantly greater TCR diversity (inverse Simpson) than normal lung tissue (around 450 vs 150, P = 0.0075, Mann-Whitney U test). Peripheral blood was not sequenced, so blood TCRbeta repertoires were not examined in the lung cancer patients of the study.

Preparation of the library involved multiplex PCR. The data were produced on an Illumina HiSeq 2500. TCRbeta libraries were constructed through three rounds of nested PCR with primers (Table S4) according to protocols adapted from ARM-PCR. Before sequencing, PCR products of 200-500 bp were excised from the gel and purified with the QIAquick gel extraction kit. Per the source publication's procedure: Trimmomatic was used to clean the reads, FLASH was used to merge the reads into complete CDR3 sequences, and MiTCR was used to assign the reads to V(D)J germline segments. VDJtools was used to compute clonal diversity as the inverse Simpson's index. Productive reads were defined as in-frame sequences without a premature stop codon. TCRdb redid the processing of the public reads, applying fastp at Q25 and MiXCR, and retained in-frame beta chains. Each CDR3 protein appears once, grouped with its most common genes and DNA. TCRdb, not the authors, supplied the V and J calls. The sample records roughly 67,000 distinct CDR3 sequences, 76% of which are singletons. The leading ten clones occupy more than 35% of the sample.

The V and J genes are TRBV20-1 and TRBJ1-5, with 7 central nucleotides matching TRBD1. This TCR derives from a man between 60 and 75 years old with non-small cell lung cancer. Sequencing was performed on distant non-tumor lung tissue. The nucleotide sequence is given as TGCAGTGCTAGGGGCAGGGGGTGGTTAAACCAGCCCCAGCATTTT. Translated, this is CSARGRGWLNQPQHF.